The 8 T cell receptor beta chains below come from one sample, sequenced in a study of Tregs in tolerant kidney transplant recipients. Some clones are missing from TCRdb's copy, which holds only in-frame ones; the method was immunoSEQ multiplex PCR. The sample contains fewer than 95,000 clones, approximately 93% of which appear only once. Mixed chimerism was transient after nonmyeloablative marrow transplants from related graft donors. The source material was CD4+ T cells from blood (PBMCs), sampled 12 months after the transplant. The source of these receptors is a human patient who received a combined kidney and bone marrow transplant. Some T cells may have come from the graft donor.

The CDR3: CASRSGRWGEQFF. In DNA form, the CDR3 reads TGTGCCAGCAGGAGCGGACGGTGGGGTGAGCAGTTCTTC. The chain uses TRBV27 and TRBJ2-1, with a possible D match to TRBD2 (5 bases). This CDR3 has 13 amino acids. The V and J ends lost 6 bases and 9 bases respectively, with 15 bases between them. Germline-derived CDR1 and CDR2 are MNHEY and SMNVEV (reference sequence).

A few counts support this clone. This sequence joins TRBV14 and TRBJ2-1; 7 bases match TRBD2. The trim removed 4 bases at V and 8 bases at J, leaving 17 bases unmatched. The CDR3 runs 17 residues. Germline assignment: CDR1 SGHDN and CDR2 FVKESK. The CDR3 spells CASSLRFGREISDEQFF. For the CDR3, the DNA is TGTGCCAGCAGCCTCAGGTTTGGGCGGGAGATCTCCGATGAGCAGTTCTTC.

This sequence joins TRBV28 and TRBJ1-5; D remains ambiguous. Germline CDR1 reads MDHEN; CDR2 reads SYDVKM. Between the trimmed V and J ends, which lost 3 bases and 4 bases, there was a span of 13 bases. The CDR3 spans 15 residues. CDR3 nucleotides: TGTGCCAGCAGTTTTGTGGGCAGCAATAATCAGCCCCAGCATTTT. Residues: CASSFVGSNNQPQHF.

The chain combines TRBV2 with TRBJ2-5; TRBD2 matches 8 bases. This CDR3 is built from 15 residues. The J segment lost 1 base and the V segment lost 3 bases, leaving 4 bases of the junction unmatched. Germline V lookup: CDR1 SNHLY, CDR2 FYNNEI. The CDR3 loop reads CASSERGAFQETQYF. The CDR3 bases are TGTGCCAGCAGTGAGCGGGGGGCGTTCCAAGAGACCCAGTACTTC.

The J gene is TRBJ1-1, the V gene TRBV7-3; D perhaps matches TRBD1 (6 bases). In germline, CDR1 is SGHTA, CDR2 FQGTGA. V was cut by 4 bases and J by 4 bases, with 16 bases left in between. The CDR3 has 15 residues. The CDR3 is CASSSRPGGSTEAFF. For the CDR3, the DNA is TGTGCCAGCAGCTCCCGGCCGGGGGGCAGCACTGAAGCTTTCTTT.

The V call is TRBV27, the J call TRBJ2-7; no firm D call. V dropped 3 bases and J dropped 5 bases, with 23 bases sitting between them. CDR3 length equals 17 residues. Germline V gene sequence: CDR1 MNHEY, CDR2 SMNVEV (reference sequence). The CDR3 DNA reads TGTGCCAGCAGTTTGCGTCAGGTCCCCACCTATCACCACGAGCAGTACTTC. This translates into CASSLRQVPTYHHEQYF.

The CDR3 protein is CASSLRGGQGVYNEQFF. CDR3 bases: TGTGCCAGCAGCTTACGAGGGGGACAGGGGGTCTACAATGAGCAGTTCTTC. V is TRBV7-2 and J is TRBJ2-1, with TRBD1 matching over 11 bases. V lost 2 bases, J lost 3 bases, and 6 bases stayed unmatched. CDR3 size: 17 residues. Germline values: CDR1 SGHTA, CDR2 FQGNSA.

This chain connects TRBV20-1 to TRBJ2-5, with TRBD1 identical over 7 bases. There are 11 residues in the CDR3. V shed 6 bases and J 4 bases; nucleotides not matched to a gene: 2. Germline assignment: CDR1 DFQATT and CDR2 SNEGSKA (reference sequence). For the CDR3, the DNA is TGCAGTGCGACAGGGAGAGAGACCCAGTACTTC. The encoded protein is CSATGRETQYF.